This paragraph covers one T cell receptor beta chain sequence. No antigen is known for it. No base-level quality is on record; no much larger clone is a single base apart. From the germline V gene (reference sequence), CDR1 is LGHDT and CDR2 is YNNKEL. V gives up 2 bases and J gives up 5 bases, and the segment between their germline ends measures 12 bases. Counted from cysteine to phenylalanine, this CDR3 has 15 amino acids. Left in the record is the CDR3 DNA by itself, 45 bases read in frame from the first base. The data belong to a study of response to subunit inactivated influenza vaccine (dated by TCRdb to the late 2010s). In terms of the full investigation: Deep quantitative T cell receptor repertoire profiling was used in the study to track responses to a trivalent subunit inactivated influenza vaccine.

Overall results and qualifications from the work: The authors suggested that each seasonal influenza vaccination may recruit only a limited number of new T cells.

Library method: RT-PCR. TCRdb names Illumina HiSeq 2500 as the instrument used. Using fastp trimming at Q25 and MiXCR clonotype assembly, TCRdb reanalyzed the public sequencing data and kept in-frame beta chains. One record per CDR3 amino acid sequence lists the most common genes and DNA. This sample has around 580,000 distinct CDR3 sequences in its table, and 12% of those were observed once. Roughly a tenth of the sample goes to the ten largest clones. The TCR sequence derives from a man aged 50 to 60 who received an inactivated influenza vaccine. Donor details come from another sample of the same person, matched by shared clones. The rearranged segments are TRBV3-1 and TRBJ2-2, and perhaps TRBD1 as D gene, on 5 matching bases. The sequencing used PBMCs from blood, collected on the day of vaccination. The sequenced DNA is TGTGCCAGCAGCCAAAGGGGCGCGGCAACCGGGGAGCTGTTTTTT. It specifies CASSQRGAATGELFF.